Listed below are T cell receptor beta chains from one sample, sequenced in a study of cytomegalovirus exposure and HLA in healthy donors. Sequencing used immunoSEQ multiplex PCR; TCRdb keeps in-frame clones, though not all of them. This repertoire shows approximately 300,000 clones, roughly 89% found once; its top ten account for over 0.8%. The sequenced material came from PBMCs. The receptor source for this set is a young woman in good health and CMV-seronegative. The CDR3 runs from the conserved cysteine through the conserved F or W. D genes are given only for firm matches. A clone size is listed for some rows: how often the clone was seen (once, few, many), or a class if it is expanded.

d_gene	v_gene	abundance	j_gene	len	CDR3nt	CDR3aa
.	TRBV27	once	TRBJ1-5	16	TGTGCCAGCAGCCCTACAGGTTCTTATAGCAATCAGCCCCAGCATTTT	CASSPTGSYSNQPQHF
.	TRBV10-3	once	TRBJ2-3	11	TGTGCCACTCAGTGGACAGATACGCAGTATTTT	CATQWTDTQYF
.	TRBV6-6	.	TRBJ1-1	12	TGTGCCAGCAGTAGTGCAGGCACTGAAGCTTTCTTT	CASSSAGTEAFF
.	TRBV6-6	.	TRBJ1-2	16	TGTGCCAGCAGAAAGAATCAGGGTTCACTCCGGTATGGCTACACCTTC	CASRKNQGSLRYGYTF
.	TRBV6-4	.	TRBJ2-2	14	TGTGCCAGCAGTGACTCAAGCTTGGCCGGGGAGCTGTTTTTT	CASSDSSLAGELFF
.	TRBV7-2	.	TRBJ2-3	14	TGTGCCACATCCCGGACATTAGCCACAGATACGCAGTATTTT	CATSRTLATDTQYF
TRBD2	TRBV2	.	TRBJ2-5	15	TGTGCCAGCAGTGAAGGATTAGCGGGAGGGGAGACCCAGTACTTC	CASSEGLAGGETQYF
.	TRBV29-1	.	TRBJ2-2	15	TGCAGCGTTGAACTGGGGCAGTCAAACACCGGGGAGCTGTTTTTT	CSVELGQSNTGELFF
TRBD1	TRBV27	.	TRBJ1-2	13	TGTGCCAGCAGTATACAGGGGTTGGATGGCTACACCTTC	CASSIQGLDGYTF
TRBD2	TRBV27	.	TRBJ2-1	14	TGTGCCAGCAGATGGACTAGCGAAAACAATGAGCAGTTCTTC	CASRWTSENNEQFF
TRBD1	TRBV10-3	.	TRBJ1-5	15	TGTGCCATCAGTGACCGGGACAGTGGGAATCAGCCCCAGCATTTT	CAISDRDSGNQPQHF
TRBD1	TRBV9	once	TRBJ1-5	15	TGTGCCAGCAGCGCAGGGGGCGCTGGCAATCAGCCCCAGCATTTT	CASSAGGAGNQPQHF